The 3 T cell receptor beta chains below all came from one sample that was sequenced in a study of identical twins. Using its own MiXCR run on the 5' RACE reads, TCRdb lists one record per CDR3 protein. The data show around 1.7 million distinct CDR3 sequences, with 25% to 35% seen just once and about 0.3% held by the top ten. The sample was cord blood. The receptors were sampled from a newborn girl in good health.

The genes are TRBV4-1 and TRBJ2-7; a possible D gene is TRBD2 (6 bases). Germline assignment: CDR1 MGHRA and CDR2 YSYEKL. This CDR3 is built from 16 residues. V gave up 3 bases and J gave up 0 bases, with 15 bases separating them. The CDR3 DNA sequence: TGCGCCAGCAGCCAGAGGGGACTTGCCAGCTCCTACGAGCAGTACTTC. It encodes CASSQRGLASSYEQYF.

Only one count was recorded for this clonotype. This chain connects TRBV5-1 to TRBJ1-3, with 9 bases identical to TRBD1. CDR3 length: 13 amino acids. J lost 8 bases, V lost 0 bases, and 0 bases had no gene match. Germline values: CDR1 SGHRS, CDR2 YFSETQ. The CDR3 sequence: CASSLGQGDTIYF. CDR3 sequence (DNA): TGCGCCAGCAGCTTGGGACAGGGGGACACCATATATTTT. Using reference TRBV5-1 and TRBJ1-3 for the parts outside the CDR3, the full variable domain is KAGVTQTPRYLIKTRGQQVTLSCSPISGHRSVSWYQQTPGQGLQFLFEYFSETQRNKGNFPGRFSGRQFSNSRSEMNVSTLELGDSALYLCASSLGQGDTIYFGEGSWLTVV.

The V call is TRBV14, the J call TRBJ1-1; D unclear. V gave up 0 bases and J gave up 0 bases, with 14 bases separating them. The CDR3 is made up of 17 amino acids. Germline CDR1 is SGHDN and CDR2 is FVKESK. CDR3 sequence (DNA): TGTGCCAGCAGCCAAGACTGGGGAAGTCCGATGAACACTGAAGCTTTCTTT. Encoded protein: CASSQDWGSPMNTEAFF. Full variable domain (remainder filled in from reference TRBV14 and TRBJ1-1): EAGVTQFPSHSVIEKGQTVTLRCDPISGHDNLYWYRRVMGKEIKFLLHFVKESKQDESGMPNNRFLAERTGGTYSTLKVQPAELEDSGVYFCASSQDWGSPMNTEAFFGQGTRLTVV.